Listed below are T cell receptor beta chains from one sample, sequenced in a study of glioma-infiltrating T cells. Via MiXCR, TCRdb re-called the multiplex PCR reads, giving one row per CDR3 protein. The sample includes about 380,000 distinct CDR3 sequences, 41% of them seen just once. The sequenced material came from glioma tissue, nonneoplastic brain tissue, or PBMCs (not recorded which). Receptors originate from a human donor with low-grade glioma or glioblastoma, undergoing nonglioma brain surgery, or in good health (not recorded which). Both conserved end residues are part of each CDR3. The D gene is left open where the match is weak. Rows may omit the clone size; those that give it use once, few, many or a size class.

J gene,D gene,V gene,clone size,CDR3 protein,CDR3 DNA
TRBJ2-1,NA,TRBV19,NA,CASRSQGRRKNNEQFF,TGTGCCAGTAGGTCGCAGGGGAGGAGGAAGAACAATGAGCAGTTCTTC
TRBJ2-1,TRBD2,TRBV27,few,CASSPRTSGDEQFF,TGTGCCAGCAGTCCACGGACTAGCGGCGATGAGCAGTTCTTC
TRBJ2-1,NA,TRBV11-2,NA,CASSPHQGISYNEQFF,TGTGCCAGCAGCCCCCACCAAGGAATTTCCTACAATGAGCAGTTCTTC
TRBJ2-7,TRBD2,TRBV6-6,NA,CASSPGGAGSSYERYF,TGTGCCAGCAGCCCGGGAGGGGCGGGGTCCTCCTACGAGCGGTACTTC
TRBJ2-5,NA,TRBV6-1,NA,CVSSPHVLQETQYF,TGTGTCAGCAGCCCCCACGTCCTACAAGAGACCCAGTACTTC
TRBJ2-7,TRBD1,TRBV6-2/TRBV6-3,many,CASSTPGQGRYEQYF,TGTGCCAGCAGTACCCCGGGACAGGGCAGGTACGAGCAGTACTTC
TRBJ1-5,NA,TRBV20-1,NA,CSARDPRENQPQHF,TGCAGTGCTAGAGATCCCAGGGAAAATCAGCCCCAGCATTTT
TRBJ2-5,TRBD2,TRBV6-2/TRBV6-3,NA,CASSRITSGQETQYF,TGTGCCAGCAGTCGGATAACTAGCGGCCAAGAGACCCAGTACTTC
TRBJ2-1,TRBD2,TRBV6-1,many,CASTRLARHEQFF,TGTGCCAGCACCCGACTAGCCCGGCATGAGCAGTTCTTC
TRBJ2-1,TRBD1,TRBV28,many,CASRSGGEQFF,TGTGCCAGCAGGTCAGGGGGTGAGCAGTTCTTC
TRBJ2-1,TRBD2,TRBV7-2,NA,CASSSWASGYNEQFF,TGTGCCAGCAGCTCATGGGCTAGCGGATACAATGAGCAGTTCTTC
TRBJ2-2,TRBD2,TRBV4-3,NA,CASSQMTSSNTGELFF,TGCGCCAGCAGCCAAATGACTAGCAGTAACACCGGGGAGCTGTTTTTT
TRBJ2-5,NA,TRBV5-5,NA,CASSLRTVQETQYF,TGTGCCAGCAGCTTACGGACAGTACAAGAGACCCAGTACTTC
TRBJ1-1,NA,TRBV4-1,NA,CASSRVRSVTEAFF,TGCGCCAGCAGCCGAGTTCGGTCTGTCACTGAAGCTTTCTTT
TRBJ2-7,TRBD2,TRBV7-8,NA,CASKGSGIEQYF,TGTGCCAGCAAAGGTAGCGGGATCGAGCAGTACTTC
TRBJ2-3,TRBD1,TRBV5-1,NA,CASSPLQGAAPGDTQYF,TGCGCCAGCAGCCCCCTCCAGGGGGCCGCCCCAGGGGATACGCAGTATTTT
TRBJ2-1,TRBD2,TRBV4-2,NA,CASSQAPGLAGGGEQFF,TGTGCCAGCAGCCAAGCCCCGGGACTAGCGGGAGGCGGTGAGCAGTTCTTC
TRBJ2-3,TRBD1,TRBV15,NA,CATSSRQGLLTDTQYF,TGTGCCACCAGCTCCAGACAGGGGTTACTCACAGATACGCAGTATTTT
TRBJ2-1,NA,TRBV3-1,NA,CASGDFYNEQFF,TGTGCCAGCGGGGACTTCTACAATGAGCAGTTCTTC
TRBJ2-1,NA,TRBV7-6,many,CASTNAGEQFF,TGTGCCAGCACCAATGCCGGTGAGCAGTTCTTC
TRBJ2-3,NA,TRBV4-2,NA,CASSPRGSSRGDTQYF,TGTGCCAGCAGCCCCCGGGGAAGCTCCCGTGGGGATACGCAGTATTTT
TRBJ2-3,TRBD1,TRBV14,NA,CASRATGMLTDTQYF,TGTGCCAGCAGAGCGACAGGGATGCTCACAGATACGCAGTATTTT
TRBJ1-1,NA,TRBV28,many,CATNHRGREAFF,TGTGCCACCAACCATAGGGGCCGTGAAGCTTTCTTT
TRBJ2-7,NA,TRBV2,few,CASLRADYPTYEQYF,TGTGCCAGCCTACGCGCAGATTATCCGACGTACGAGCAGTACTTC
TRBJ1-2,NA,TRBV6-2/TRBV6-3,many,CASKDRLNGYTF,TGTGCCAGCAAAGACAGGTTGAATGGCTACACCTTC
TRBJ2-2,NA,TRBV28,NA,CASSLFQGYTGELFF,TGTGCCAGCAGTTTATTCCAGGGATACACCGGGGAGCTGTTTTTT
TRBJ1-1,NA,TRBV24-1,NA,CATSDPRDGNTEAFF,TGTGCCACCAGTGACCCCAGGGATGGCAACACTGAAGCTTTCTTT
TRBJ2-1,NA,TRBV5-3,few,CASSSGSPTINEQFF,TGTGCCAGCAGCTCAGGATCCCCTACGATCAATGAGCAGTTCTTC
TRBJ2-3,TRBD2,TRBV20-1,NA,CSASGGTSGSTDTQYF,TGCAGTGCCTCGGGGGGCACTAGCGGGAGCACAGATACGCAGTATTTT
TRBJ1-4,TRBD1,TRBV7-2,NA,CASSPGTGEKLFF,TGTGCCAGCAGCCCCGGGACAGGGGAAAAACTGTTTTTT
TRBJ1-2,NA,TRBV6-5,many,CASSYDYQGNYGYTF,TGTGCCAGCAGTTACGATTATCAGGGGAACTATGGCTACACCTTC
TRBJ2-6,NA,TRBV5-4,NA,CASRFDSSGANVLTF,TGTGCCAGCAGATTCGACAGCTCTGGGGCTAACGTCCTGACTTTC
TRBJ2-1,NA,TRBV5-6,NA,CASSLEDSGSYNEQFF,TGTGCCAGCAGCTTGGAGGATAGCGGCTCCTACAATGAGCAGTTCTTC
TRBJ1-5,NA,TRBV2,NA,CANSRQGNQPQHF,TGTGCCAACAGTCGACAGGGCAATCAGCCCCAGCATTTT
TRBJ2-7,NA,TRBV20-1,many,CSAGGGGLIYEQYF,TGCAGTGCAGGGGGGGGAGGCCTTATCTACGAGCAGTACTTC
TRBJ2-7,TRBD2,TRBV27,many,CASSTLLAGFYEQYF,TGTGCCAGCAGTACACTACTAGCGGGGTTCTACGAGCAGTACTTC
TRBJ2-7,TRBD2,TRBV28,many,CASSTSSGLGDEQYF,TGTGCCAGCAGCACCTCCTCGGGACTAGGAGACGAGCAGTACTTC
TRBJ2-5,TRBD1,TRBV20-1,NA,CSVDRAGSIETQYF,TGCAGTGTTGACAGGGCTGGCAGCATAGAGACCCAGTACTTC
TRBJ1-2,NA,TRBV28,NA,CASSLRVSGFGYTF,TGTGCCAGCAGTTTGCGAGTATCTGGGTTTGGCTACACCTTC
TRBJ2-3,NA,TRBV11-3,few,CASSPPLTDTQYF,TGTGCCAGCAGCCCCCCCCTTACAGATACGCAGTATTTT
TRBJ2-2,TRBD1,TRBV20-1,NA,CSASSQGAGNTGELFF,TGCAGTGCTAGTTCCCAGGGGGCAGGGAACACCGGGGAGCTGTTTTTT
TRBJ2-6,TRBD2,TRBV7-9,NA,CASSLRGGSGANVLTF,TGTGCCAGCAGCCTCCGCGGGGGCTCTGGGGCCAACGTCCTGACTTTC
TRBJ1-1,NA,TRBV7-7,NA,CATRKQGSQNTEAFF,TGTGCCACGAGAAAACAGGGATCACAGAACACTGAAGCTTTCTTT